This T cell receptor beta chain was observed in a study of T cell repertoires in cytomegalovirus infection. Study-level background: Both a matching HLA type and CMV infection were indicated by public TCR beta signatures.

This clonotype was counted many times. Each CDR3 protein is one row after TCRdb ran MiXCR on the reads. The profile shows about 100,000 distinct CDR3 sequences, 20% to 30% of them singletons. The sample consisted of CD8+ T cells from PBMCs. This clonotype was sampled from a human donor in good health (CMV status not recorded). Some clones in this sample may be carry-over from other donors' samples.

The CDR3 sequence: CASSDLGGLTEAFF. CDR3 sequence (DNA): TGTGCCAGCAGCGACCTAGGGGGGCTAACTGAAGCTTTCTTT. The V and J genes are TRBV7-8 and TRBJ1-1; D might be TRBD1 (6 bases). The CDR3 extends over 14 amino acids. Germline V gives CDR1 SGHVS, CDR2 FQNEAQ. Trimming removed 5 bases from V and 5 bases from J, with 15 bases in between.